This T cell receptor beta chain was profiled in a study of shared T cell receptors in the human thymus. Trimming removed 0 bases from V and 5 bases from J; junction bases left unmatched: 11. This CDR3 contains 17 residues. Germline assignment: CDR1 GTSNPN and CDR2 SVGIG (reference sequence). TCRdb's table, derived via immunoSEQ multiplex PCR, lists solely in-frame clones and lacks some. The sample comprises hundreds of thousands of clones, roughly 90% of which are singletons, and 0.0085% to 0.012% rests with the top ten. This sample also belongs to another study, concerning human thymus T cells. This second report adds: In corrective heart surgery, resections were taken, and these provided the thymus tissue. In thymic and blood repertoires alike, V and J usage looked biased. A high degree of thymic repertoire overlap among unrelated individuals was reported in related research.

Sequencing was carried out using thymocytes. The rearrangement joins TRBV30 to TRBJ2-1; 9 bases agree with TRBD2. The TCR comes from a boy under two years old with a congenital heart defect. CDR3 amino acids: CAWSVPPLAGNNNEQFF. The CDR3 nucleotides are TGTGCCTGGAGTGTACCCCCGCTAGCGGGAAATAACAATGAGCAGTTCTTC.